This T cell receptor (beta chain) is drawn from a study of OX40 agonist ivuxolimab in advanced cancers. Overall study: Intravenous ivuxolimab at 0.01 to 10 mg/kg was given to patients every 2 weeks. Partial responses occurred in three patients (one hepatocellular carcinoma, two cutaneous melanoma).

A remark on this clone: Its antigen is not known.

The table came from immunoSEQ multiplex PCR; TCRdb's copy has only in-frame clones and leaves some out. This sample has 60,000 to 80,000 clones, with more than 65% found just once. Study-level points and caveats: Clones of CD4+ and CD8+ blood T cells grew by week 6 at doses of 0.1 to 3.0 mg/kg.

Sequencing used CD4+ or CD8+ T cells sorted from blood, obtained in a trial of the OX40 agonist ivuxolimab. The sequence derives from an adult with an advanced solid tumor such as melanoma, head and neck, liver or kidney cancer.

CDR3 loop: CASSFSGGGEQYF. The CDR3 nucleotides are TGCGCCAGCAGCTTTTCAGGGGGTGGCGAGCAGTACTTC. The chain has TRBV5-1 and TRBJ2-7, with 7 bases aligning to TRBD1. This CDR3 comprises 13 residues. Germline V gene lookup returns CDR1 SGHRS and CDR2 YFSETQ. The V and J ends lost 2 bases and 6 bases, in that order; junction bases with no gene match: 5.